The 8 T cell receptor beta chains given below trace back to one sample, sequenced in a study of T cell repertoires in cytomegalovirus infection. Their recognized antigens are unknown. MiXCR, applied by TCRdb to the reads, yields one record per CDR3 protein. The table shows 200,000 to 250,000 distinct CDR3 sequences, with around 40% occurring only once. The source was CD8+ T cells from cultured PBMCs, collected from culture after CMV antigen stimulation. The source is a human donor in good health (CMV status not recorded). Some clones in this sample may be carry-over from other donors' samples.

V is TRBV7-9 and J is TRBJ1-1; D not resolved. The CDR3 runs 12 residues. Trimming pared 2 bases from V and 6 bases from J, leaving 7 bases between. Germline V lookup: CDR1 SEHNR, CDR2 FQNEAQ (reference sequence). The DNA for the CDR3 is TGTGCCAGCAGCTTAAATAGGGCTGAAGCTTTCTTT. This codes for CASSLNRAEAFF.

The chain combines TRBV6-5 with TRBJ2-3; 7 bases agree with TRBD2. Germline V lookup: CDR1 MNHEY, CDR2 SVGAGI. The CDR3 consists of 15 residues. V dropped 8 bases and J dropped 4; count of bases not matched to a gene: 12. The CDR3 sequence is CASCSQLASADTQYF. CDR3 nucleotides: TGTGCCAGCTGTTCTCAACTAGCGTCGGCAGATACGCAGTATTTT.

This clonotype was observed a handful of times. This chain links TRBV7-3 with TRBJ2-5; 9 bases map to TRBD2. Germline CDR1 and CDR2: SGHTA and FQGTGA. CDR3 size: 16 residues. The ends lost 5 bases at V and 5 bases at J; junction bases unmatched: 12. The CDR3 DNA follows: TGTGCCAGCAGCCGAGGGGGGCGGGGGGGTTCTGAGACCCAGTACTTC. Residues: CASSRGGRGGSETQYF. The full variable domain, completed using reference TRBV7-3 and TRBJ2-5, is GAGVSQTPSNKVTEKGKYVELRCDPISGHTALYWYRQSLGQGPEFLIYFQGTGAADDSGLPNDRFFAVRPEGSVSTLKIQRTERGDSAVYLCASSRGGRGGSETQYFGPGTRLLVL.

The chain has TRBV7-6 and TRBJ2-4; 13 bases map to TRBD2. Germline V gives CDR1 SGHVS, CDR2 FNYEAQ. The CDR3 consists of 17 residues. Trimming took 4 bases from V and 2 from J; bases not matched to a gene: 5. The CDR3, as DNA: TGTGCCAGCAGCTCCGGACTAGCGGGAGAAACCAAAAACATTCAGTACTTC. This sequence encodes CASSSGLAGETKNIQYF.

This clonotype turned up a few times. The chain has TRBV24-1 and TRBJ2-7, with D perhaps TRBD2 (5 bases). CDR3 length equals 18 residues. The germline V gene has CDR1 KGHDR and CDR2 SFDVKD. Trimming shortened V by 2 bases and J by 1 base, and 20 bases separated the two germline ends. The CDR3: CATSDSEGLFGQSYEQYF. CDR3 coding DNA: TGTGCCACCAGTGATTCAGAGGGATTGTTTGGGCAGTCCTACGAGCAGTACTTC.

CDR3 nucleotides: TGTGCCAGCAGCTTAGAGATAAACTATGGCTACACCTTC. Translation: CASSLEINYGYTF. The rearrangement joins TRBV7-9 to TRBJ1-2; D unresolved. This CDR3 is built from 13 residues. Between the trimmed V and J ends, which lost 1 base and 2 bases, there was a span of 5 bases. Germline values: CDR1 SEHNR, CDR2 FQNEAQ (reference sequence).

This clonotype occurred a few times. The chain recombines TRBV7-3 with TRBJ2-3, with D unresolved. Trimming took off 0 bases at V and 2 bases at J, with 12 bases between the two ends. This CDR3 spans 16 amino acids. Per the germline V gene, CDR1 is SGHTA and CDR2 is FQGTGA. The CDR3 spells CASSLTKGFNTDTQYF. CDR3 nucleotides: TGTGCCAGCAGCTTAACGAAAGGGTTTAACACAGATACGCAGTATTTT.

DNA of the CDR3: TGCGCCAGCAGCTTGGACAGGACGGGCGGCTACACCTTC. Amino acids: CASSLDRTGGYTF. This chain joins TRBV5-1 and TRBJ1-2, with a tentative D call TRBD1 (5 bases). Germline CDR1 reads SGHRS; CDR2 reads YFSETQ. V was cut by 0 bases and J by 8 bases, with 11 bases left in between. CDR3 size: 13 residues.